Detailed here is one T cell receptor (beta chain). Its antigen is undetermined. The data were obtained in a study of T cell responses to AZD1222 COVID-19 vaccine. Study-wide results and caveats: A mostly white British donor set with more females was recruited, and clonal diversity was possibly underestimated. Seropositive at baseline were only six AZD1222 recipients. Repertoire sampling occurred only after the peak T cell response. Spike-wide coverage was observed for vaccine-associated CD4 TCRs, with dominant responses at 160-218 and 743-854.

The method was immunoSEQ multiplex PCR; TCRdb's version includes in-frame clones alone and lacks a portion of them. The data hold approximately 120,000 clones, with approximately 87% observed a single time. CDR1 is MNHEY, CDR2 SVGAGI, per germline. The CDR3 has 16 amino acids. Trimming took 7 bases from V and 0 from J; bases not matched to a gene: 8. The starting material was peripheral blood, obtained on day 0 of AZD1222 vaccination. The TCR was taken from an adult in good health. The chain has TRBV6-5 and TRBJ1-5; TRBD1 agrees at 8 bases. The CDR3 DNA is TGTGCCAGCAATTATGGACAGGGAAATAGCAATCAGCCCCAGCATTTT. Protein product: CASNYGQGNSNQPQHF.